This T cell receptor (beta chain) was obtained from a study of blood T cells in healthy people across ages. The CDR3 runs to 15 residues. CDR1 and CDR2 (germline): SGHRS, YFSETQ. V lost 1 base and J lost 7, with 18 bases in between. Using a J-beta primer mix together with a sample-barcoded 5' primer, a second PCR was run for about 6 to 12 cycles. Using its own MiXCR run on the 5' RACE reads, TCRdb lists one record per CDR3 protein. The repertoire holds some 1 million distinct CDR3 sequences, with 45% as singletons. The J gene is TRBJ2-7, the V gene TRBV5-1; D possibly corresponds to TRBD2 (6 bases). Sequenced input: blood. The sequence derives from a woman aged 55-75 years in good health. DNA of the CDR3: TGCGCCAGCAGCTTGCAGAATAGCGGAGCCAATGAGCAGTACTTC. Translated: CASSLQNSGANEQYF.